Presented here are 9 T cell receptor beta chains from one specimen sequenced in a study of cytomegalovirus exposure and HLA in healthy donors (dated by TCRdb to about 2017). The method was the immunoSEQ multiplex PCR assay. What TCRdb holds here is the immuneACCESS table cut down to in-frame rearrangements. Part of the clones is not present; checked against another copy, under half of the missing clones reflect an unresolved V gene, and the others are unexplained. This sample comprises about 56,000 clones, about 92% of them detected only once. Together, the top ten hold 1.1% of the sample. Sequencing was carried out using PBMCs. The origin of the receptors is a man between 18 and 29 years old in good health and CMV-seronegative.

The chain combines TRBV5-4 with TRBJ2-3; the match to TRBD2 covers 8 bases. V shed 3 bases and J 0 bases; nucleotides not matched to a gene: 12. There are 18 residues in the CDR3. CDR1 is SGHNT and CDR2 is YYREEE in the germline V gene (reference sequence). In DNA, the CDR3 is TGTGCCAGCAGCTCAGGGTTAGCGGGGCCTACTAGCACAGATACGCAGTATTTT. This sequence encodes CASSSGLAGPTSTDTQYF.

The chain couples TRBV7-2 to TRBJ2-3; 8 nucleotides agree with TRBD2. Germline CDR1 reads SGHTA; CDR2 reads FQGNSA. The ends lost 5 bases at V and 2 bases at J; junction bases unmatched: 9. The CDR3 runs to 16 residues. The CDR3 coding sequence is TGTGCCAGCAGCGCCTTAGCGGGATATACCACAGATACGCAGTATTTT. Protein: CASSALAGYTTDTQYF.

In this sample, this clone turned up once. The rearrangement uses TRBV25-1 and TRBJ2-1, with 9 bases matching TRBD1. The V gene end was trimmed by 7 bases and the J gene end by 9 bases; junction bases not matched to a gene: 10. The CDR3 covers 14 residues. Germline V gene data show CDR1 as MGHDK and CDR2 as SYGVNS. The CDR3 DNA follows: TGTGCCAGCATTGCCGGGACAGGGCGCGGTGAGCAGTTCTTC. This translates into CASIAGTGRGEQFF.

V usage is TRBV10-1 and J usage is TRBJ1-1, with a weak D call TRBD1 (6 bases). CDR1 and CDR2 (germline): WNHNN, SYGVQD (reference sequence). Trimming cost V 0 bases and J 5 bases, with 7 bases left between them. The CDR3 has 13 residues. CDR3 nucleotides: TGCGCCAGCAGTGAGTCAACAGGGACTGAAGCTTTCTTT. Its protein is CASSESTGTEAFF.

This clone was observed a single time. The rearrangement links TRBV18 to TRBJ2-5; D possibly corresponds to TRBD2 (6 bases). Germline CDR1 and CDR2: KGHSH and LQKENI. This CDR3 is 17 amino acids long. V lost 4 bases and J 4 bases, leaving 22 bases between the germline ends. CDR3 amino acids: CASSQLAAGYLGETQYF. As DNA, the CDR3 is TGTGCCAGCTCACAACTAGCTGCGGGATACTTGGGAGAGACCCAGTACTTC.

V gene TRBV5-6 combines with J gene TRBJ2-7; the match to TRBD2 covers 10 bases. V was pared by 1 base and J by 3 bases, with 7 bases of the junction left unmatched. Looked up from germline, CDR1 is SGHDT and CDR2 is YYEEEE. This CDR3 is built from 16 residues. Here the CDR3 reads CASSLIPSGSHYEQYF. The CDR3 DNA reads TGTGCCAGCAGCTTGATTCCTAGCGGGAGTCACTACGAGCAGTACTTC.

This sequence joins TRBV2 and TRBJ2-7; D is perhaps TRBD1 (6 bases). The CDR3 extends over 13 amino acids. Germline V gene lookup returns CDR1 SNHLY and CDR2 FYNNEI. The germline V and J ends were trimmed by 6 bases and 4 bases, with 13 bases remaining between them. The CDR3 nucleotides read TGTGCCAGCAGGGGGGACACCATTTACGAGCAGTACTTC. It specifies CASRGDTIYEQYF.

The chain uses TRBV19 and TRBJ2-1; D might be TRBD1 (5 bases). V was pared by 7 bases and J by 1 base, with 8 bases between. This CDR3 is 13 amino acids long. Germline CDR1 reads LNHDA; CDR2 reads SQIVND (reference sequence). Written as DNA, the CDR3 is TGTGCCAGTACGAAGGGGTCCTACAATGAGCAGTTCTTC. This encodes CASTKGSYNEQFF.

This chain uses TRBV7-2 with TRBJ2-7, with 8 bases fitting TRBD2. This CDR3 is 14 amino acids long. V gave up 5 bases and J gave up 3 bases; unmatched junction bases: 6. Germline CDR1 and CDR2: SGHTA and FQGNSA. The CDR3 spells CASSIPGLGYEQYF. For the CDR3, the DNA is TGTGCCAGCAGCATCCCGGGACTAGGCTACGAGCAGTACTTC.